The T cell receptor (beta chain) under discussion was sequenced for a study of T-cell reconstitution after alpha-beta-depleted transplantation in children. The germline V gene has CDR1 SQVTM and CDR2 ANQGSEA. The CDR3 is 10 residues long. Whole-study results and caveats: Expanded graft clones, several hundred of them, were reportedly the source of alpha-beta T cells about two months after transplant. T-cell numbers and diversity, one year after transplant, stemmed largely from T cells that were newly produced.

To note about this clonotype: Its antigen is still unknown.

Preparation of the TCRbeta library was carried out with unique molecular identifiers. TCRdb ran MiXCR on the PCR reads and lists one entry per CDR3 protein. The sample has about 900,000 distinct CDR3 sequences; about 29% are singletons. The receptor's source is a boy under two years old who had a stem cell transplant for SCID, so the T cells may come from the graft donor. This chain joins TRBV29-1 and TRBJ2-3, with D unresolved. The sequencing used PBMCs, mostly from graft donor cells, collected 360 days after TCRalphabeta/CD19-depleted stem cell transplant. This CDR3 is CTGGTDTQYF. Here the CDR3 DNA reads TGCACCGGTGGAACCGATACGCAGTATTTT.